This entry lists 18 T cell receptor beta chains sequenced from one sample in a study of shared clonotypes between healthy human individuals. Data came from immunoSEQ multiplex PCR; TCRdb stores just in-frame clones and leaves some out. Here the sample spans around 1.6 million clones, roughly 98% being singletons. The sequenced sample consisted of naive CD4+ T cells sorted from blood. Subset meaning: CD45RA+ positively selected. All receptors derive from a man aged 30 to 45 in good health.

Notes on this clone: Other DNA sequences in the sample encode the same CDR3. V is TRBV2 and J is TRBJ2-7; possible D gene TRBD1, 5 bases. V lost 6 bases and J lost 2, with 8 bases in between. Germline V lookup: CDR1 SNHLY, CDR2 FYNNEI. CDR3 length: 12 amino acids. In DNA, the CDR3 is TGTGCCAGCAGGACAGATACCTACGAGCAGTACTTC. As protein: CASRTDTYEQYF.

The chain combines TRBV4-1 with TRBJ1-5, with D unclear. The length of the CDR3 is 14 residues. Germline V gives CDR1 MGHRA, CDR2 YSYEKL. Trimming removed 2 bases at V and 2 bases at J, with 7 bases between. The CDR3 spells CASSQITRNQPQHF. CDR3 coding DNA: TGCGCCAGCAGCCAAATTACGCGCAATCAGCCCCAGCATTTT.

This rearrangement joins TRBV14 to TRBJ1-1, with D perhaps TRBD1 (6 bases). The CDR3 runs to 17 residues. Trimming stripped 2 bases from V and 1 base from J, with 17 bases between. The germline V gene has CDR1 SGHDN and CDR2 FVKESK. The CDR3 is CASSQPGGAGQNTEAFF. The CDR3 nucleotides are TGTGCCAGCAGCCAACCCGGAGGAGCGGGACAGAACACTGAAGCTTTCTTT.

This chain uses TRBV11-2 with TRBJ1-5, with D maybe TRBD1 (6 bases). The CDR3 covers 15 residues. The germline gives CDR1 SGHAT, CDR2 FQNNGV. V was clipped by 1 base and J by 3 bases, with 10 bases between them. CDR3 coding DNA: TGTGCCAGCAGCTTAGGGACAGCTAACAATCAGCCCCAGCATTTT. Translation gives CASSLGTANNQPQHF.

V usage is TRBV7-6 and J usage is TRBJ2-7; 9 positions match TRBD1. The CDR3 totals 15 residues. V trimming: 3 bases; J trimming: 4 bases; junction bases outside the gene matches: 7. CDR1 and CDR2 from the germline V gene are SGHVS and FNYEAQ. The DNA of the CDR3 is TGTGCCAGCAGCTTGGGGGACAGGGCAAAGTACGAGCAGTACTTC. It yields the protein CASSLGDRAKYEQYF.

The chain links TRBV6-5 to TRBJ2-3; D remains ambiguous. Germline V gene lookup returns CDR1 MNHEY and CDR2 SVGAGI. Trimming left V 5 bases short and J 6 bases short, with 12 bases between. This CDR3 comprises 13 residues. The CDR3 nucleotides read TGTGCCAGCAGTGAACCTATCTCCGATACGCAGTATTTT. Amino acid sequence: CASSEPISDTQYF.

CDR3 nucleotide sequence: TGTGCCAGCAGGTCGGGCTTCTCCTACAATGAGCAGTTCTTC. Translation: CASRSGFSYNEQFF. V and J are TRBV2 and TRBJ2-1, with unresolved D. Germline CDR1 reads SNHLY; CDR2 reads FYNNEI. V was pared by 6 bases and J by 0 bases, with 9 bases between. The CDR3 runs to 14 residues.

The CDR3 is CASSQDGETGNTIYF. The CDR3 bases are TGTGCCAGCAGCCAAGATGGGGAGACTGGAAACACCATATATTTT. The chain recombines TRBV4-2 with TRBJ1-3; no definite D call. The CDR3 is made up of 15 amino acids. The germline CDR1 and CDR2 sequences are LGHNA and YNFKEQ. Deletions cut 0 bases from V and 2 bases from J, with 8 bases between.

The chain combines TRBV7-9 with TRBJ2-7, with D maybe TRBD2 (5 bases). This CDR3 contains 19 residues. Per germline, CDR1 SEHNR and CDR2 FQNEAQ (reference sequence). The V gene lost 8 bases and the J gene lost 0 bases, with 29 bases spanning the gap. CDR3: CASGRAGPASQEVSYEQYF. The CDR3 nucleotides are TGTGCCAGCGGTCGCGCTGGACCCGCGAGCCAGGAGGTCTCCTACGAGCAGTACTTC.

This clone was seen a single time. The chain uses TRBV19 and TRBJ2-3; D tentatively reads TRBD1 or TRBD2 (5 bases each). Per germline, CDR1 LNHDA and CDR2 SQIVND (reference sequence). The CDR3 is 13 amino acids. The ends were cut back, 8 bases at V and 0 bases at J, with 9 bases in the middle. The CDR3 DNA sequence: TGTGCCAGTGGGACGGATAGCACAGATACGCAGTATTTT. Translating it yields CASGTDSTDTQYF.

V and J are TRBV5-1 and TRBJ2-5; TRBD1 might be the D (7 bases). The CDR3 spans 14 residues. The V end lost 6 bases, the J end lost 3 bases, and 15 bases lay between the germline ends. Germline lookup yields CDR1 SGHRS and CDR2 YFSETQ. The DNA of the CDR3 is TGCGCCAGCAACCCTGGGGGGACAGAAGAGACCCAGTACTTC. Its translation is CASNPGGTEETQYF.

This clone was counted once. V usage is TRBV27 and J usage is TRBJ1-1, with 8 bases matching TRBD1. This CDR3 is built from 14 residues. V gave up 7 bases and J gave up 0 bases; unmatched junction bases: 4. The germline gives CDR1 MNHEY, CDR2 SMNVEV (reference sequence). The CDR3 loop reads CASNPRGLNTEAFF. The CDR3 DNA reads TGTGCCAGCAACCCCAGGGGGCTGAACACTGAAGCTTTCTTT.

This chain uses TRBV4-1 with TRBJ2-6; D is undetermined. The CDR3 runs 17 residues. Germline V CDR1 and CDR2: MGHRA, YSYEKL. Trimming pared 4 bases from V and 0 bases from J, leaving 13 bases between. The CDR3 DNA reads as TGCGCCAGCAGCCCTACCGCAACAACCTCTGGGGCCAACGTCCTGACTTTC. Its protein product is CASSPTATTSGANVLTF.

This rearrangement joins TRBV27 to TRBJ2-3; a weak D match, TRBD2 (5 bases). This CDR3 comprises 12 residues. Trimming left V 8 bases short and J 6 bases short, with 12 bases between. CDR1 is MNHEY, CDR2 SMNVEV, per germline (reference sequence). The DNA of the CDR3 is TGTGCCAGCTCTCTCGGGGAGGATACGCAGTATTTT. It encodes CASSLGEDTQYF.

The V call is TRBV19, the J call TRBJ2-7, with 8 bases identical to TRBD1. There are 15 residues in the CDR3. Germline CDR1 reads LNHDA; CDR2 reads SQIVND (reference sequence). V lost 2 bases and J lost 2; bases outside the gene matches: 5. The CDR3 DNA sequence: TGTGCCAGTAGTATACAGACAGGGGCCGCCTACGAGCAGTACTTC. It specifies CASSIQTGAAYEQYF.

The chain uses TRBV7-8 and TRBJ1-2, with 7 positions matching TRBD1. With V trimmed by 0 bases and J by 8 bases, 12 bases remained unmatched. The CDR3 totals 16 residues. Germline CDR1 SGHVS, CDR2 FQNEAQ. For the CDR3, the DNA is TGTGCCAGCAGCTTAGCGATGGGCAGGGGGGGCTCCGGCTACACCTTC. It translates to CASSLAMGRGGSGYTF.

As regards this clone: This sample also contains other DNA sequences that code for the same CDR3. The chain uses TRBV18 and TRBJ2-5; D remains unclear. Germline loops: CDR1 KGHSH, CDR2 LQKENI. The CDR3 runs 14 residues. The V end was cut by 0 bases, the J end by 5 bases, with 10 bases between. The CDR3 bases are TGTGCCAGCTCACCACCTACTTTGTTGGAGACCCAGTACTTC. It is translated as CASSPPTLLETQYF.

The sample holds one count of this clone. The rearrangement uses TRBV7-7 and TRBJ2-2, with a tentative D call TRBD1 (6 bases). The CDR3 extends over 18 amino acids. The V and J ends lost 5 bases and 4 bases respectively, with 23 bases between them. Germline CDR1 and CDR2: SSHAT and FNYEAQ (reference sequence). In nucleotides, the CDR3 is TGTGCCAGCAGCCAAACGCTACACCGGGACACGAGCACCGGGGAGCTGTTTTTT. Translated: CASSQTLHRDTSTGELFF.